Below, 22 T cell receptor beta chains from the same sample are listed, as sequenced in a study of CD8 T cells in Susac syndrome. An input of about 0.45 to 1 ug of RNA was subjected to reverse transcription using random hexamers. TCRdb re-derived calls from the immunoSEQ multiplex PCR reads in MiXCR, one entry per CDR3 protein. The sample includes about 150,000 distinct CDR3 sequences, approximately 93% seen only once; the top ten take around 0.1%. The source material was CD4+ T cells from PBMCs. These receptors were collected from a human donor with multiple sclerosis.

V is TRBV5-1 and J is TRBJ1-4; D uncertain. Trimming left V 0 bases short and J 6 bases short, with 9 bases between. Germline lookup yields CDR1 SGHRS and CDR2 YFSETQ. CDR3 length: 14 amino acids. In DNA form, the CDR3 reads TGCGCCAGCAGCTTGGAGGGAGAGTATGAAAAACTGTTTTTT. The encoded protein is CASSLEGEYEKLFF.

This clonotype showed up just once. V and J are TRBV6-5 and TRBJ1-2; no definite D call. Germline loops: CDR1 MNHEY, CDR2 SVGAGI. The CDR3 is 15 amino acids. V was trimmed by 0 bases and J by 0 bases, leaving 8 bases between them. CDR3 DNA sequence: TGTGCCAGCAGTTACTCAAGGATCCCTAACTATGGCTACACCTTC. Protein sequence: CASSYSRIPNYGYTF.

The CDR3: CASSQTSPGELFF. The CDR3 DNA follows: TGTGCCAGCAGCCAGACTAGCCCCGGGGAGCTGTTTTTT. J is TRBJ2-2 and V is TRBV3-1; 7 bases agree with TRBD2. The V gene end was trimmed by 3 bases and the J gene end by 6 bases; junction bases not matched to a gene: 1. Germline CDR1 reads LGHDT; CDR2 reads YNNKEL (reference sequence). This CDR3 has 13 amino acids.

About this clonotype itself: One end of the junction is discordant with germline, which a read error may explain. The chain uses TRBV6-6 and TRBJ2-7, with D possibly matching TRBD1 (6 bases). Germline values: CDR1 MNHNY, CDR2 SVGAGI (reference sequence). The length of the CDR3 is 12 residues. The CDR3 sequence: CASRTPTGTLHF. The CDR3 DNA is TGTGCCAGCAGAACTCCCACGGGGACACTTCACTTC.

This chain connects TRBV9 to TRBJ2-2; D remains ambiguous. This CDR3 contains 13 residues. Germline CDR1 is SGDLS and CDR2 is YYNGEE. V was trimmed by 4 bases and J by 3 bases, leaving 7 bases between them. The CDR3 is CASSLRYTGELFF. CDR3 nucleotides: TGTGCCAGCAGCCTACGATACACCGGGGAGCTGTTTTTT.

The rearrangement uses TRBV20-1 and TRBJ2-1; 7 nucleotides line up with TRBD2. Germline V lookup: CDR1 DFQATT, CDR2 SNEGSKA (reference sequence). The CDR3 runs 17 residues. V was clipped by 0 bases and J by 0 bases; unmatched bases: 8. In nucleotides, the CDR3 is TGCAGTGCTAGAGATATAGCGGGTCCGAGCTCCTACAATGAGCAGTTCTTC. This gives the protein CSARDIAGPSSYNEQFF.

The chain couples TRBV2 to TRBJ1-4; D remains ambiguous. The CDR3 totals 13 residues. V was clipped by 8 bases and J by 5 bases, with 12 bases between them. In germline, CDR1 is SNHLY, CDR2 FYNNEI. The CDR3 sequence is CASSTDENEKLFF. CDR3 coding DNA: TGTGCCAGCTCAACAGACGAGAATGAAAAACTGTTTTTT. Full variable domain (rest looked up from reference TRBV2 and TRBJ1-4): EPEVTQTPSHQVTQMGQEVILRCVPISNHLYFYWYRQILGQKVEFLVSFYNNEISEKSEIFDDQFSVERPDGSNFTLKIRSTKLEDSAMYFCASSTDENEKLFFGSGTQLSVL.

The chain combines TRBV19 with TRBJ1-4; D is unclear. V gave up 6 bases and J gave up 0 bases, with 8 bases separating them. The CDR3 extends over 14 amino acids. From germline, CDR1 is LNHDA and CDR2 SQIVND (reference sequence). The CDR3 bases are TGTGCCAGTAGGGACGGCGCAACTAATGAAAAACTGTTTTTT. This codes for CASRDGATNEKLFF.

This chain links TRBV2 with TRBJ2-2, with a possible D match to TRBD1 (6 bases). The germline V gene has CDR1 SNHLY and CDR2 FYNNEI. This CDR3 contains 15 residues. V lost 3 bases and J lost 1, with 9 bases in between. The CDR3 bases are TGTGCCAGCAGTGAGGAAGGGGGGAACACCGGGGAGCTGTTTTTT. Its translation: CASSEEGGNTGELFF.

This clonotype appeared a single time. V is TRBV18 and J is TRBJ1-2, with D possibly matching TRBD1 (5 bases). V dropped 2 bases and J dropped 6 bases, with 16 bases sitting between them. Germline V gene sequence: CDR1 KGHSH, CDR2 LQKENI. This CDR3 has 15 amino acids. Here the CDR3 DNA reads TGTGCCAGCTCACCAGCGGCGATCGGGGCTAATGGCTACACCTTC. Amino acid sequence: CASSPAAIGANGYTF. Drawing the rest from reference TRBV18 and TRBJ1-2, the complete variable domain is NAGVMQNPRHLVRRRGQEARLRCSPMKGHSHVYWYRQLPEEGLKFMVYLQKENIIDESGMPKERFSAEFPKEGPSILRIQQVVRGDSAAYFCASSPAAIGANGYTFGSGTRLTVV.

The chain employs TRBV20-1 and TRBJ1-3, with D perhaps matching TRBD1 (5 bases). Germline-derived CDR1 and CDR2 are DFQATT and SNEGSKA (reference sequence). This CDR3 contains 14 residues. Trimming left V 1 base short and J 0 bases short, with 7 bases between. CDR3 in amino acids: CSARAGTSGNTIYF. CDR3 DNA: TGCAGTGCTAGAGCCGGGACCTCTGGAAACACCATATATTTT.

This chain joins TRBV4-2 and TRBJ1-5; 8 bases line up with TRBD1. The CDR3 consists of 16 residues. Germline values: CDR1 LGHNA, CDR2 YNFKEQ. Unmatched junction bases numbered 10, after V lost 0 bases and J lost 9 bases. The CDR3 protein is CASSQEWDRPPSPQHF. In DNA form, the CDR3 reads TGTGCCAGCAGCCAAGAGTGGGACAGGCCCCCATCGCCCCAGCATTTT.

The chain links TRBV12-3 or TRBV12-4 to TRBJ2-3, with a possible D match to TRBD2 (6 bases). The CDR3 sequence is 15 residues long. Deletions cut 2 bases from V and 2 bases from J, with 11 bases between. In DNA, the CDR3 is TGTGCCAGCAGTTTACTTGCGGGATTCACAGATACGCAGTATTTT. Amino acids: CASSLLAGFTDTQYF.

The chain uses TRBV11-2 and TRBJ1-1; the match to TRBD1 covers 7 bases. Trimming at V came to 4 bases and at J to 1 base, leaving 3 bases not matched to a gene. CDR1 is SGHAT and CDR2 is FQNNGV in the germline V gene. This CDR3 has 14 residues. CDR3 in DNA: TGTGCCAGCAGCTCTCGACAGGGGAACACTGAAGCTTTCTTT. Translation gives CASSSRQGNTEAFF.

The chain employs TRBV6-1 and TRBJ1-1; TRBD1 agrees at 7 bases. The CDR3 has 15 residues. The germline gives CDR1 MNHNS, CDR2 SASEGT. Trimming took 8 bases from V and 7 from J; bases not matched to a gene: 16. The CDR3 sequence is CASLKGQGEIGEAFF. Written as DNA, the CDR3 is TGTGCCAGCCTAAAGGGGCAGGGGGAGATCGGTGAAGCTTTCTTT.

This sequence joins TRBV24-1 and TRBJ2-3, with D maybe TRBD2 (5 bases). From germline, CDR1 is KGHDR and CDR2 SFDVKD. V shed 5 bases and J shed 4 bases, with 12 bases lying between them. CDR3 size: 14 residues. The DNA for the CDR3 is TGTGCCACCAGTGCCTCGGGGTCTGCAGATACGCAGTATTTT. This codes for CATSASGSADTQYF.

The chain combines TRBV3-1 with TRBJ2-7, with D possibly called TRBD1 or TRBD2 (5 bases each). Trimming pared 0 bases from V and 3 bases from J, leaving 15 bases between. There are 16 residues in the CDR3. Germline lookup yields CDR1 LGHDT and CDR2 YNNKEL (reference sequence). This CDR3 reads CASSQDRDRPYYEQYF. The CDR3 DNA is TGTGCCAGCAGCCAAGATCGGGACCGACCATACTACGAGCAGTACTTC.

The rearrangement uses TRBV3-1 and TRBJ2-7; TRBD2 agrees at 9 bases. Germline CDR1 LGHDT, CDR2 YNNKEL (reference sequence). V lost 4 bases, J lost 5 bases, and 3 bases stayed unmatched. This CDR3 is built from 13 residues. DNA of the CDR3: TGTGCCAGCAGCCTAGCGGGAGCTGACGAGCAGTACTTC. Translation: CASSLAGADEQYF.

The chain recombines TRBV19 with TRBJ2-1, with 9 bases identical to TRBD1. Trimming removed 4 bases from V and 3 bases from J; junction bases left unmatched: 4. CDR3 length equals 15 residues. The germline CDR1 and CDR2 sequences are LNHDA and SQIVND (reference sequence). In DNA, the CDR3 is TGTGCCAGTAGTAGGACAGGGGACCACTACAATGAGCAGTTCTTC. This translates into CASSRTGDHYNEQFF.

The chain employs TRBV5-4 and TRBJ1-1, with 9 bases identical to TRBD1. CDR3 length: 15 residues. Germline CDR1 reads SGHNT; CDR2 reads YYREEE (reference sequence). The junction had 9 bases not matched to a gene; V was cut back by 4 bases and J by 5 bases. As DNA, the CDR3 is TGTGCCAGCAGCGTAGGGACAGGGTCGGGGACTGAAGCTTTCTTT. Translated, it gives CASSVGTGSGTEAFF.

The chain uses TRBV20-1 and TRBJ1-5; tentatively, D is TRBD1 (5 bases). Trimming shortened V by 4 bases and J by 6 bases, and 19 bases separated the two germline ends. The CDR3 is 15 amino acids. CDR1 and CDR2 from the germline V gene are DFQATT and SNEGSKA (reference sequence). CDR3 amino acids: CSAIPGGGRSQPQHF. CDR3 bases: TGCAGTGCTATCCCCGGGGGGGGGAGGAGTCAGCCCCAGCATTTT.

V and J are TRBV14 and TRBJ2-1, with a weak D call TRBD1 (5 bases). This CDR3 comprises 12 residues. Trimming took 5 bases from V and 12 from J, leaving 14 bases between them. Germline V gives CDR1 SGHDN, CDR2 FVKESK. The CDR3 loop is CASSMRRGGQFF. DNA of the CDR3: TGTGCCAGCAGCATGAGAAGGGGCGGGCAGTTCTTC.